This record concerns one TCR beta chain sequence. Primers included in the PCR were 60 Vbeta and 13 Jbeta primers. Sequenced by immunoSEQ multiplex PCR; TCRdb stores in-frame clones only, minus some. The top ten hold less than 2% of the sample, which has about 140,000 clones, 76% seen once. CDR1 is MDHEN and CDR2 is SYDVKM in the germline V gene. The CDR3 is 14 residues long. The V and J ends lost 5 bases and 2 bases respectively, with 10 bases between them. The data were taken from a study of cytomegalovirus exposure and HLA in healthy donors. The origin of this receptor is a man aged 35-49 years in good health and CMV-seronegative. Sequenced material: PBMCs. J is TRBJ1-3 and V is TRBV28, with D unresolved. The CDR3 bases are TGTGCCAGCAGTGTTGTGGGCCCTGGAAACACCATATATTTT. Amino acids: CASSVVGPGNTIYF.